The 20 T cell receptor beta chains in this list originate from one sample, sequenced in a study of shared clonotypes between healthy human individuals. Method: immunoSEQ multiplex PCR; TCRdb's copy keeps in-frame clones and lacks some. The profile covers about 1.5 million clones, with around 97% appearing a single time and approximately 1.2% taken by the ten largest. The specimen was naive CD4+ T cells sorted from blood. The subset: CD45RA+ positively selected. The receptors shown here come from a young man in good health.

The chain has TRBV11-2 and TRBJ2-1; 8 nucleotides match TRBD1. The CDR3 is 16 amino acids. V was clipped by 2 bases and J by 1 base; unmatched bases: 4. Germline CDR1 is SGHAT and CDR2 is FQNNGV. The CDR3 sequence is CASSLRGQGSYNEQFF. The CDR3 coding sequence is TGTGCCAGCAGCTTAAGAGGACAGGGTTCCTACAATGAGCAGTTCTTC.

This chain's CDR3 is CASSLDFVDEQYF. CDR3 nucleotides: TGCGCCAGCAGCTTAGATTTTGTTGACGAGCAGTACTTC. The rearrangement links TRBV5-1 to TRBJ2-7; D gene unclear. The germline V gene has CDR1 SGHRS and CDR2 YFSETQ. Deletions cut 2 bases from V and 5 bases from J, with 11 bases between. The CDR3 length is 13 residues.

This sequence joins TRBV9 and TRBJ2-1; possibly TRBD2 for D (5 bases). V dropped 3 bases and J dropped 1 base, with 11 bases sitting between them. Germline CDR1 reads SGDLS; CDR2 reads YYNGEE. The CDR3 contains 15 residues. CDR3 DNA sequence: TGTGCCAGCAGCGGGCCCCGGGAATCCTACAATGAGCAGTTCTTC. This sequence encodes CASSGPRESYNEQFF.

V usage is TRBV28 and J usage is TRBJ1-1, with D unresolved. This CDR3 spans 9 amino acids. With 10 bases removed from V and 8 bases from J, the gap between germline ends came to 8 bases. CDR1 and CDR2 from the germline V gene are MDHEN and SYDVKM. Here the CDR3 reads CATGEEAFF. The CDR3 nucleotides read TGTGCCACCGGAGAAGAAGCTTTCTTT.

This chain connects TRBV4-3 to TRBJ2-7; 8 nucleotides agree with TRBD1. The CDR3 covers 16 residues. With 1 base clipped from V and 2 bases from J, the junction kept 7 bases outside the gene matches. Germline V gene lookup returns CDR1 LGHNA and CDR2 YSLEER. The CDR3 is CASSQVSGRGPYEQYF. CDR3 DNA sequence: TGCGCCAGCAGCCAAGTTAGTGGCAGGGGGCCCTACGAGCAGTACTTC.

The gene calls are TRBV28 and TRBJ2-1; 14 nucleotides line up with TRBD2. V shed 2 bases and J 0 bases; nucleotides not matched to a gene: 12. CDR3 size: 21 residues. Germline V CDR1 and CDR2: MDHEN, SYDVKM. The CDR3 here is CASSLRQGLAGVLYSYNEQFF. DNA of the CDR3: TGTGCCAGCAGTTTACGTCAGGGACTAGCGGGAGTTCTCTACTCCTACAATGAGCAGTTCTTC.

This chain uses TRBV6-1 with TRBJ1-3; D is undetermined. The germline V gene has CDR1 MNHNS and CDR2 SASEGT. CDR3 length: 13 residues. V was pared by 3 bases and J by 7 bases, with 10 bases between. DNA for the CDR3: TGTGCCAGCAGTGAGGCTCCGTGGAACACCATATATTTT. Its translation is CASSEAPWNTIYF.

The CDR3 region is CASSIPRTGGGETQYF. The CDR3 DNA sequence: TGTGCCAGTAGTATACCCCGGACAGGGGGCGGGGAGACCCAGTACTTC. This chain connects TRBV19 to TRBJ2-5, with 11 bases identical to TRBD1. The CDR3 is 16 residues long. Trimming cost V 2 bases and J 5 bases; bases outside gene matches: 7. Germline values: CDR1 LNHDA, CDR2 SQIVND (reference sequence).

The rearrangement joins TRBV5-1 to TRBJ2-3; 13 positions match TRBD2. The CDR3 has 18 residues. V was pared by 4 bases and J by 2 bases, with 10 bases of the junction left unmatched. CDR1 SGHRS and CDR2 YFSETQ come from the germline V gene. The CDR3 reads CASSAGLAGVRLTDTQYF. CDR3 DNA sequence: TGCGCCAGCAGCGCCGGACTAGCGGGAGTTCGGCTCACAGATACGCAGTATTTT.

The chain employs TRBV7-9 and TRBJ2-7; no firm D call. The CDR3 runs to 14 residues. V gave up 0 bases and J gave up 0 bases, with 6 bases separating them. Germline CDR1 is SEHNR and CDR2 is FQNEAQ (reference sequence). The CDR3 sequence: CASSLADGSYEQYF. In DNA, the CDR3 is TGTGCCAGCAGCTTAGCGGACGGCTCCTACGAGCAGTACTTC.

The chain combines TRBV21-1 with TRBJ2-3; the table's D call TRBD2 went unverified against the DNA. TRBV21-1 is a pseudogene. The CDR3 sequence is 19 residues long. The CDR3 region is CASSTDIKLAGGRSDTQYF. In DNA form, the CDR3 reads TGTGCCAGCAGCACGGATATAAAACTAGCGGGAGGGCGATCAGATACGCAGTATTTT.

This clone is a singleton in its sample. The chain combines TRBV29-1 with TRBJ1-4, with unresolved D. The V gene lost 6 bases and the J gene lost 6 bases, with 11 bases spanning the gap. CDR3 length: 12 amino acids. Germline loops: CDR1 SQVTM, CDR2 ANQGSEA. The chain's CDR3 is CSVVGLDEKLFF. The CDR3 DNA is TGCAGCGTCGTTGGTCTTGATGAAAAACTGTTTTTT.

The chain has TRBV5-4 and TRBJ1-1; tentatively, D is TRBD1 (5 bases). Germline loops: CDR1 SGHNT, CDR2 YYREEE (reference sequence). V shed 3 bases and J shed 4 bases, with 13 bases lying between them. This CDR3 region has 14 residues. This CDR3 reads CASSSRWGGTEAFF. DNA of the CDR3: TGTGCCAGCAGCTCACGTTGGGGGGGCACTGAAGCTTTCTTT.

This rearrangement joins TRBV2 to TRBJ1-4, with a possible D match to TRBD1 (5 bases). This CDR3 has 14 residues. Germline lookup yields CDR1 SNHLY and CDR2 FYNNEI. The ends were cut back, 6 bases at V and 5 bases at J, with 13 bases in the middle. Here the CDR3 reads CASSPGRLNEKLFF. Written as DNA, the CDR3 is TGTGCCAGCAGCCCGGGACGGCTGAATGAAAAACTGTTTTTT.

This rearrangement joins TRBV5-1 to TRBJ2-5; D ambiguous. Germline assignment: CDR1 SGHRS and CDR2 YFSETQ. The ends were cut back, 0 bases at V and 7 bases at J, with 10 bases in the middle. The CDR3 contains 13 residues. Written as DNA, the CDR3 is TGCGCCAGCAGCTTGGAACATAGGGCGACCCAGTACTTC. Translating gives CASSLEHRATQYF.

This chain uses TRBV27 with TRBJ2-1, with D unclear. This CDR3 has 15 amino acids. The V gene's germline CDR1 is MNHEY and CDR2 SMNVEV (reference sequence). V was cut by 3 bases and J by 5 bases, with 14 bases left in between. DNA of the CDR3: TGTGCCAGCAGTTTTTACCCATACGCGAACAATGAGCAGTTCTTC. Translating it yields CASSFYPYANNEQFF.

This chain joins TRBV14 and TRBJ2-6; a possible D gene is TRBD2 (5 bases). Germline assignment: CDR1 SGHDN and CDR2 FVKESK. The CDR3 sequence is 19 residues long. Trimming took 0 bases from V and 0 from J, leaving 15 bases between them. This CDR3 is CASSQEIWEHLSGANVLTF. In DNA, the CDR3 is TGTGCCAGCAGCCAAGAGATATGGGAGCACCTCTCTGGGGCCAACGTCCTGACTTTC.

To note about this clone: The sample holds other DNA sequences that translate to the same CDR3. The chain uses TRBV15 and TRBJ1-1; no definite D call. CDR3 length: 12 amino acids. Per the germline V gene, CDR1 is LNHNV and CDR2 is YYDKDF (reference sequence). Trimming removed 1 base from V and 8 bases from J, with 8 bases in between. CDR3 in DNA: TGTGCCACCAGCAGAGGTCAAGGCGAAGCTTTCTTT. Translated: CATSRGQGEAFF.

This chain joins TRBV5-1 and TRBJ2-5; 13 bases agree with TRBD2. J gave up 2 bases and V 4 bases, and 11 bases lay outside the gene matches. The CDR3 totals 18 residues. Germline V lookup: CDR1 SGHRS, CDR2 YFSETQ. CDR3 coding DNA: TGCGCCAGCAGCGGAGGACTAGCGGGAGAAGCAAGTCAAGAGACCCAGTACTTC. Translating it yields CASSGGLAGEASQETQYF.

The rearrangement links TRBV9 to TRBJ2-5; D is uncertain. V shed 7 bases and J shed 5 bases, with 12 bases lying between them. The CDR3 loop spans 12 amino acids. CDR1 is SGDLS, CDR2 YYNGEE, per germline. CDR3 sequence (DNA): TGTGCCAGCTCCCCCGAATCGGAGACCCAGTACTTC. As protein: CASSPESETQYF.